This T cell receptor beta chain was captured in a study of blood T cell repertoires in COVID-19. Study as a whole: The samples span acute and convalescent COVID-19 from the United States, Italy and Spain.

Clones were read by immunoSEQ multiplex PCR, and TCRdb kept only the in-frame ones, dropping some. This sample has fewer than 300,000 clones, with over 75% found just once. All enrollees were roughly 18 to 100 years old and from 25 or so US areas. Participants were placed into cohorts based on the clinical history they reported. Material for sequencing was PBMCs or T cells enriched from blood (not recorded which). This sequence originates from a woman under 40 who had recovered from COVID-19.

In nucleotides, the CDR3 is TGTGCCAGCAGTTCCTTTAGCGGCAATGAGCAGTTCTTC. Residues: CASSSFSGNEQFF. The rearrangement joins TRBV6-2 or TRBV6-3 to TRBJ2-1; a weak D match, TRBD2 (6 bases). The CDR3 loop spans 13 amino acids. V lost 4 bases, J lost 6 bases, and 10 bases lay in between. Looked up from germline, CDR1 is MNHEY and CDR2 is SVGEGT.